Listed below are T cell receptor beta chains from one sample, sequenced in a study of beta chain features in type 1 diabetes. Only in-frame clones appear in the TCRdb table, and some are missing; sequencing was by immunoSEQ multiplex PCR. The sample lists 350,000 to 400,000 clones; 10% to 15% were seen once. Sequences were obtained from naive CD4+ T cells from blood. These receptors were obtained from a young woman with type 1 diabetes. Both conserved end residues are part of each CDR3. D genes are given only for firm matches. Rows may omit the clone size; those that give it use once, few, many or a size class.

D	size	V	J	CDR3	DNA
.	few	TRBV29-1	TRBJ2-7	CSVEEGGAKGEQYF	TGCAGCGTTGAAGAAGGTGGGGCGAAGGGCGAGCAGTACTTC
.	few	TRBV30	TRBJ1-5	CAWSQTLYNQPQHF	TGTGCCTGGAGTCAAACCCTATACAATCAGCCCCAGCATTTT
TRBD1	few	TRBV6-6	TRBJ1-4	CASRLDRGEKLFF	TGTGCCAGCAGATTAGACAGGGGTGAAAAACTGTTTTTT
.	few	TRBV19	TRBJ2-5	CASSISRGGPLETQYF	TGTGCCAGTAGTATATCCCGAGGGGGACCTTTGGAGACCCAGTACTTC
TRBD1	.	TRBV5-1	TRBJ1-4	CASSLTGTGLEKLFF	TGCGCCAGCAGCTTAACCGGGACAGGTCTTGAAAAACTGTTTTTT
TRBD2	few	TRBV15	TRBJ2-1	CATSRDREGYNEQFF	TGTGCCACCAGCAGAGACCGGGAGGGGTACAATGAGCAGTTCTTC
.	few	TRBV28	TRBJ1-2	CASSLGAYGYTF	TGTGCCAGCAGTTTAGGGGCGTATGGCTACACCTTC
TRBD1	.	TRBV9	TRBJ1-4	CAATGDWSEKLFF	TGTGCCGCAACAGGGGATTGGAGTGAAAAACTGTTTTTT
.	few	TRBV5-1	TRBJ2-5	CASSPDGYSQETQYF	TGCGCCAGCAGCCCCGACGGCTACAGCCAAGAGACCCAGTACTTC
TRBD1	few	TRBV10-3	TRBJ2-1	CAISGQDRDSYNEQFF	TGTGCCATCAGTGGACAAGACAGGGATTCCTACAATGAGCAGTTCTTC
.	few	TRBV25-1	TRBJ1-3	CASSEASSGNTIYF	TGTGCCAGCAGTGAGGCCAGCTCTGGAAACACCATATATTTT
TRBD2	.	TRBV30	TRBJ2-4	CAWSGYSGSEDKNIQYF	TGTGCCTGGAGTGGTTATAGCGGGAGCGAGGACAAAAACATTCAGTACTTC
.	few	TRBV7-2	TRBJ2-1	CASSPRGNYNEQFF	TGTGCCAGCAGCCCTAGGGGCAACTACAATGAGCAGTTCTTC
.	.	TRBV19	TRBJ1-2	CASSFDSPYGYTF	TGTGCCAGTAGTTTCGACAGTCCCTATGGCTACACCTTC
.	.	TRBV7-2	TRBJ1-3	CASNRGAYGNTIYF	TGTGCCAGCAACCGGGGGGCGTATGGAAACACCATATATTTT
.	.	TRBV11-2	TRBJ1-1	CASSLNYRDKAFF	TGTGCCAGCAGCTTAAACTACAGGGATAAAGCTTTCTTT
TRBD1	few	TRBV2	TRBJ1-5	CASSQEGASNQPQHF	TGTGCCAGCAGTCAGGAGGGGGCAAGCAATCAGCCCCAGCATTTT
.	.	TRBV7-9	TRBJ1-5	CARSWLRQPQHF	TGTGCCAGGAGCTGGCTGAGGCAGCCCCAGCATTTT
.	few	TRBV2	TRBJ2-2	CASSQDFPGTGELFF	TGTGCCAGCAGCCAGGACTTCCCGGGGACCGGGGAGCTGTTTTTT
.	.	TRBV6-6	TRBJ1-2	CASSYDRSNYGYTF	TGTGCCAGCAGTTATGACAGGTCAAACTATGGCTACACCTTC
TRBD1	.	TRBV7-9	TRBJ2-5	CASSRQGVETQYF	TGTGCCAGCAGCCGACAGGGGGTCGAGACCCAGTACTTC
TRBD1	.	TRBV10-3	TRBJ2-5	CAISANRGRAFRETQYF	TGTGCCATCAGCGCCAACAGGGGTCGGGCCTTCCGCGAGACCCAGTACTTC